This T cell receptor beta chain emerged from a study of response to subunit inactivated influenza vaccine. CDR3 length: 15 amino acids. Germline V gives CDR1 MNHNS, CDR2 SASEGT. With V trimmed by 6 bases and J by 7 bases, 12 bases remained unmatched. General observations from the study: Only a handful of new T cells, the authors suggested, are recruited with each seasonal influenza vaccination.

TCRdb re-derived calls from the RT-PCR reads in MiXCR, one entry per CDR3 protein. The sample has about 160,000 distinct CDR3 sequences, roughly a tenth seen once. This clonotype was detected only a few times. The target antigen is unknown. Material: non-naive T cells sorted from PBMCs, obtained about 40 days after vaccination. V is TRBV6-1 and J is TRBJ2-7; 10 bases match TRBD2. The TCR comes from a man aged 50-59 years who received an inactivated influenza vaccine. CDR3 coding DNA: TGTGCCAGCAGCAGAAAACTAGCGGGGACAAGTGAGCAGTACTTC. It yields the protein CASSRKLAGTSEQYF.